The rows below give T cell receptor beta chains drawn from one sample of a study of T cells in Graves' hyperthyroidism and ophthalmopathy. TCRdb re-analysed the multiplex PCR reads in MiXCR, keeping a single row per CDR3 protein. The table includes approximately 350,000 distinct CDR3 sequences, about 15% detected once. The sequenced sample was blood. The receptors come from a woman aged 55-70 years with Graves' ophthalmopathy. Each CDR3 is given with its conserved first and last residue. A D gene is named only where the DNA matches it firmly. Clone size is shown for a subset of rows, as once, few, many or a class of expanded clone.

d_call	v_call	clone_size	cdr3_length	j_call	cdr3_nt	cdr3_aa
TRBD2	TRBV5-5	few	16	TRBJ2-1	TGTGCCAGCAGCCCCGGTCTGAGGGAGGGCCTTGGTGAGCAGTTCTTC	CASSPGLREGLGEQFF
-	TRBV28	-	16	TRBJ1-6	TGTGCCAGCAGTTTATTAACAGAGGCGATTAATTCACCCCTCCACTTT	CASSLLTEAINSPLHF
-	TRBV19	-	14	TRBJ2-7	TGTGCCAGTAGTGCGGGACAGCGTTCCTACGAGCAGTACTTC	CASSAGQRSYEQYF
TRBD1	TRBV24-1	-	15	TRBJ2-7	TGTGCCACCAGTGATCCGGGACAGGGGTACTACGAGCAGTACTTC	CATSDPGQGYYEQYF
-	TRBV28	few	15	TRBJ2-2	TGTGCCAGCAGTTTGCAGGGTTGGAACACCGGGGAGCTGTTTTTT	CASSLQGWNTGELFF
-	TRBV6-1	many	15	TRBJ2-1	TGTGCCTCGAAGGACCCACCGAGCTCCTACAATGAGCAGTTCTTC	CASKDPPSSYNEQFF
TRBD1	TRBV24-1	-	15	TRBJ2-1	TGTGCCACCAGTGATCGTAGGGGGCTGAACAATGAGCAGTTCTTC	CATSDRRGLNNEQFF
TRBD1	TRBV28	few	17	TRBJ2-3	TGTGCCAGCAGTGGGCCCGGACAGGGGGTTTACACAGATACGCAGTATTTT	CASSGPGQGVYTDTQYF
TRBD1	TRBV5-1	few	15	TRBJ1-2	TGCGCCAGCAGCATGCAAGGGACAGGGAACGATGGCTACACCTTC	CASSMQGTGNDGYTF
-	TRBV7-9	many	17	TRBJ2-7	TGTGCCAGCAGCTTAGGTTCCTCTGGAATAGGGGGGTACGAGCAGTACTTC	CASSLGSSGIGGYEQYF
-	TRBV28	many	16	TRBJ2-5	TGTGCCAGCAGTTTTTCCCAGGGGTCAGTTAAAGAGACCCAGTACTTC	CASSFSQGSVKETQYF
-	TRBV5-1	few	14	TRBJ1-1	TGCGCCAGCAGCCCGGTAGGCAGGGTTACTGAAGCTTTCTTT	CASSPVGRVTEAFF
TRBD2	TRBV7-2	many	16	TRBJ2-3	TGTGCCAGCAGCTTAGAACTAGCGGGAGTGGCGGATACGCAGTATTTT	CASSLELAGVADTQYF
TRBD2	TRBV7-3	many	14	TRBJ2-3	TGTGCCAGCAGCCGACTAGCTGACACAGATACGCAGTATTTT	CASSRLADTDTQYF
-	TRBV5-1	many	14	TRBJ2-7	TGCGCCAGCAGCTTGATGGACCACCTTCTCGAGCAGTACTTC	CASSLMDHLLEQYF
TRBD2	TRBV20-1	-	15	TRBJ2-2	TGCAGTGCTAGTCCTAGCGGGAGGGCCAGCGGGGAGCTGTTTTTT	CSASPSGRASGELFF
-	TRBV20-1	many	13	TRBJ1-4	TGCAGTGCTGGAAGGGGGGGAGATGAAAAACTGTTTTTT	CSAGRGGDEKLFF
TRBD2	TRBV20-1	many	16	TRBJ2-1	TGCAGTGCTAGAGATTCCCGGGAGGAAACCTACAATGAGCAGTTCTTC	CSARDSREETYNEQFF
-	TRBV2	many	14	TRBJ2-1	TGTGCCAGCAAGGAGGGTAGCTCCTACAATGAGCAGTTCTTC	CASKEGSSYNEQFF
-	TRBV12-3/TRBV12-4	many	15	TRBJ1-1	TGTGCCAGCAGTTTGGTTGGTGGGGGGAACACTGAAGCTTTCTTT	CASSLVGGGNTEAFF
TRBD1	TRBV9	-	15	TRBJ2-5	TGTGCCAGCAGCGTAGGCCTAGGGGGCGTGGAGACCCAGTACTTC	CASSVGLGGVETQYF
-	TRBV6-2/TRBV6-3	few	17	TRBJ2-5	TGTGCCAGCAGTTACTCGACAAGCGAGGGGTACCAAGAGACCCAGTACTTC	CASSYSTSEGYQETQYF
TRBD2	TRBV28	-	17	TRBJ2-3	TGTGCCAGCAGTCGATCTAGCGGGAGGAGACGCACAGATACGCAGTATTTT	CASSRSSGRRRTDTQYF
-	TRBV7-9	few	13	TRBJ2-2	TGTGCCAGCAGCTTGGGCCTAGCCGGGGAGCTGTTTTTT	CASSLGLAGELFF
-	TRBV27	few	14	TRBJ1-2	TGTGCCAGTAGGTCTTCCCAACCTAACTATGGCTACACCTTC	CASRSSQPNYGYTF
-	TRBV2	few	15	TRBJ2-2	TGTGCCAGCAGTGAACGTGGGAGAGGCACCGGGGAGCTGTTTTTT	CASSERGRGTGELFF
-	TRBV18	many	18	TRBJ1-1	TGTGCCAGCTCACGGATATCCGCTACTCATCGGGAGGACACTGAAGCTTTCTTT	CASSRISATHREDTEAFF
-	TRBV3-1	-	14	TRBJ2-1	TGTGCCAGCAGCCCAACAGGGACCTACAATGAGCAGTTCTTC	CASSPTGTYNEQFF
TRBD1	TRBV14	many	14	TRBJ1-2	TGTGCCAGCAGCGTCGGACAGGGGTTCTATGGCTACACCTTC	CASSVGQGFYGYTF
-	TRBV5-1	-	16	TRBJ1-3	TGCGCCAGCAGCGAAACAGGGACGAGCACTGGAAACACCATATATTTT	CASSETGTSTGNTIYF
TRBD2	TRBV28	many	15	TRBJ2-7	TGTGCCAGCAGTGGGACTAGCGGCTACTCCTACGAGCAGTACTTC	CASSGTSGYSYEQYF
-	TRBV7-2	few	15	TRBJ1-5	TGTGCCAGCAGCCCGGGCGGGATAGGGAATCAGTCCCAGCATTTT	CASSPGGIGNQSQHF
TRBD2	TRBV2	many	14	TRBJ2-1	TGTGCCAGCAGTGTTTTAGCGGGAGGGTCTGAGCAGTTCTTC	CASSVLAGGSEQFF
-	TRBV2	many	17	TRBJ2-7	TGTGCCACCGAGGGGGGGGCCCCCCACTCGTACCTACGCAAGCAGTACTTC	CATEGGAPHSYLRKQYF
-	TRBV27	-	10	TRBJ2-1	TGTGCCAGGCACTGGGATGAGCAGTTCTTC	CARHWDEQFF
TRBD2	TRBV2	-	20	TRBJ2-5	TGTGCCAGCAGTTCCGGGCGTACCGGGACTAGCGGGGAATCAGTGGAGACCCAGTACTTC	CASSSGRTGTSGESVETQYF
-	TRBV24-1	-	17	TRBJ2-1	TGTGCCACCAGTGATCGGGGGCCCGAGGGGGCGGGCAATGAGCAGTTCTTC	CATSDRGPEGAGNEQFF
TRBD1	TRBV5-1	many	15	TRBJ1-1	TGCGCCAGCAGCCCTCTACAGGGGCTCAGCACTGAAGCTTTCTTT	CASSPLQGLSTEAFF
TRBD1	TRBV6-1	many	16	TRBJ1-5	TGTGCCAGCAGTGAAGCCGCAGGGGGTCGCAATCAGCCCCAGCATTTT	CASSEAAGGRNQPQHF
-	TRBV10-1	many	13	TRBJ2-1	TGCGCCAGCAGAAATTCTCCGAACAATGAGCAGTTCTTC	CASRNSPNNEQFF
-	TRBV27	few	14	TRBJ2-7	TGTGCCAGTGCCGGGGGCGGAGTCTCCTACGAGCAGTACTTC	CASAGGGVSYEQYF
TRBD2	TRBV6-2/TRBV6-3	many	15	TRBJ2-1	TGTGCCAGCAGTACGGGACTAGCGGCTTACAATGAGCAGTTCTTC	CASSTGLAAYNEQFF
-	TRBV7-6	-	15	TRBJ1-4	TGTGCCAGCAGCTTAGCGCGGGGGGTTAATGAAAAACTGTTTTTT	CASSLARGVNEKLFF
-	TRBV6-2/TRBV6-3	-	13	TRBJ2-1	TGTGCCAGCAGTTACGGTCCCTACAATGAGCAGTTCTTC	CASSYGPYNEQFF
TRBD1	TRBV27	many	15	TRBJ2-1	TGTGCCAGTTCCATGGACAGGAATTCCTACAATGAGCAGTTCTTC	CASSMDRNSYNEQFF
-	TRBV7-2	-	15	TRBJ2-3	TGTGCCAGCAGCTTAGCGGCCCTAGAGTTAAGCACGCAGTATTTT	CASSLAALELSTQYF
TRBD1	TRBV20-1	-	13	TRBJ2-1	TGCAGTGCAATGGGACAGGGGGCGAATGAGCAGTTCTTC	CSAMGQGANEQFF
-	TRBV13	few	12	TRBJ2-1	TGTGCCAGCAGCTTATCGGCCTATGAGCAGTTCTTC	CASSLSAYEQFF
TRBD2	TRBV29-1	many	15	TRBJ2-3	TGCAGCGTGGAATCTAGCGGGAGGGCCGCAGATACGCAGTATTTT	CSVESSGRAADTQYF
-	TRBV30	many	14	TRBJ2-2	TGTGCCTGGAGTGAATTTGTTGACACCGGGGAGCTGTTTTTT	CAWSEFVDTGELFF
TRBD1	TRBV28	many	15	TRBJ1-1	TGTGCCAGCAGTTCGCAGGGGGCGCCGAACACTGAAGCTTTCTTT	CASSSQGAPNTEAFF
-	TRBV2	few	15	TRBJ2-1	TGTGCCAGCAGTGGGGAGCAAGAAAGTTACAATGAGCAGTTCTTC	CASSGEQESYNEQFF
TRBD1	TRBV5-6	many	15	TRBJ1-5	TGTGCCAGCAGCTTGAGGAGGACAGGGGGTGAGCCCCAGCATTTT	CASSLRRTGGEPQHF
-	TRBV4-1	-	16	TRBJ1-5	TGCGCCAGCAGCCTTTGGTTCACCGGTTCTAATCAGCCCCAGCATTTT	CASSLWFTGSNQPQHF
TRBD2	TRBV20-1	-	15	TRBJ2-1	TGCAGTGCTCCCAACCCGTTAGCGGGGAACAATGAGCAGTTCTTC	CSAPNPLAGNNEQFF